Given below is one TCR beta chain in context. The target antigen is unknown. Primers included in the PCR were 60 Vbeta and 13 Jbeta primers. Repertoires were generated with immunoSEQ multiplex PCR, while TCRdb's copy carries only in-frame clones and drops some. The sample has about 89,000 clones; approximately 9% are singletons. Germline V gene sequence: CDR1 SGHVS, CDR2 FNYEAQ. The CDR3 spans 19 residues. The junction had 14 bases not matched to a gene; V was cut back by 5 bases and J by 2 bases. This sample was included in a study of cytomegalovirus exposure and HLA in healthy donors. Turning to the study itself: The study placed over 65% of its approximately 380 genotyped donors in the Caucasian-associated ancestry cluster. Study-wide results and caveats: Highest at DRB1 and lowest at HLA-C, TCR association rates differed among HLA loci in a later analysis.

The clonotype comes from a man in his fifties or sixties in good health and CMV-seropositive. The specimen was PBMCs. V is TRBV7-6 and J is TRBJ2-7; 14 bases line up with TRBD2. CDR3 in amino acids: CASSPPVGLAGVVPYEQYF. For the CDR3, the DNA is TGTGCCAGCAGCCCACCGGTGGGACTAGCGGGAGTGGTTCCCTACGAGCAGTACTTC.